This is a list of T cell receptor beta chains from one sample in a study of blood T cell repertoires in COVID-19. Measured with immunoSEQ multiplex PCR; TCRdb has only the in-frame clones, and not every one. Seen here are fewer than 200,000 clones, about 83% observed once, and the top ten hold about 8%. The sample was peripheral blood. These receptors all come from a man aged 40-50 years who had recovered from COVID-19. Each CDR3 is given with its conserved first and last residue. D genes are given only for firm matches. Clone size is not always given. Where it is, it says once, few, many or a class for expanded clones.

v_call	j_call	d_call	clone_size	cdr3_aa	cdr3_nt
TRBV19	TRBJ1-6	NA	few	CASKQGMGSPLHF	TGTGCCAGTAAGCAGGGAATGGGTTCACCCCTCCACTTT
TRBV4-3	TRBJ2-7	TRBD1	NA	CASSQGSRGYEQYF	TGCGCCAGCAGCCAAGGTAGCAGGGGGTACGAGCAGTACTTC
TRBV19	TRBJ2-3	NA	NA	CASSIVLLQDTDTQYF	TGTGCCAGTAGTATAGTCCTCTTACAGGACACAGATACGCAGTATTTT
TRBV12-3/TRBV12-4	TRBJ1-1	TRBD1	NA	CASSYRGLRGAFF	TGTGCCAGCAGTTACAGGGGCCTTCGGGGAGCTTTCTTT
TRBV6-5	TRBJ2-7	NA	NA	CASGAPYEQYF	TGTGCCAGCGGAGCACCTTACGAGCAGTACTTC
TRBV4-2	TRBJ2-3	TRBD2	NA	CASSQDQASGTDTQYF	TGTGCCAGCAGCCAAGATCAGGCTAGCGGGACAGATACGCAGTATTTT
TRBV19	TRBJ1-2	NA	NA	CASSIRRTEVRTF	TGTGCCAGTAGTATAAGGCGGACAGAAGTTAGGACCTTC
TRBV7-2	TRBJ2-7	NA	NA	CASRSSVHDPYEQYF	TGTGCCAGCAGAAGTAGCGTCCACGACCCCTACGAGCAGTACTTC
TRBV9	TRBJ2-7	TRBD1	once	CASSVGQGHEQYF	TGTGCCAGCAGCGTAGGACAGGGCCACGAGCAGTACTTC
TRBV6-2/TRBV6-3	TRBJ2-7	TRBD2	NA	CASSTGTSGPEGGYEQYF	TGTGCCAGCAGTACCGGGACTAGCGGTCCCGAAGGGGGTTACGAGCAGTACTTC
TRBV5-1	TRBJ2-2	TRBD1	NA	CASARDRSNTGELFF	TGCGCCAGCGCCCGGGACAGGAGTAACACCGGGGAGCTGTTTTTT
TRBV5-8	TRBJ2-6	NA	NA	CASSLAGGGASGANVLTF	TGTGCCAGCAGCTTGGCCGGAGGGGGGGCCTCTGGGGCCAACGTCCTGACTTTC